These T cell receptor beta chains were read from a single sample in a study of T cells in Graves' hyperthyroidism and ophthalmopathy. In TCRdb, the multiplex PCR reads were re-called with MiXCR into one record per CDR3 protein. The sample includes hundreds of thousands of distinct CDR3 sequences, 13% to 15% seen only once; the top ten take roughly 10%. Sequencing was performed on blood. The origin of the receptors is a young woman with Graves' hyperthyroidism. Both conserved end residues are part of each CDR3. A D gene is named only where the DNA matches it firmly. Only some rows state a clone size, as once, few, many or a class for expanded clones.

J gene | clone size | D gene | V gene | CDR3 DNA | CDR3 protein
TRBJ2-3 | - | - | TRBV7-3 | TGTGCCAGCAGCTCGGGGACCGGGGATACGCAGTATTTT | CASSSGTGDTQYF
TRBJ1-1 | few | TRBD1 | TRBV6-1 | TGTGCCAGCAGTCTCCGTCCCGGGACAGGGTTCGACACTGAAGCTTTCTTT | CASSLRPGTGFDTEAFF
TRBJ2-1 | - | - | TRBV27 | TGTGCCAGCAGTTCTCTACAGGGATTGGGGCCAGGTAATGAGCAGTTCTTC | CASSSLQGLGPGNEQFF
TRBJ2-3 | few | TRBD2 | TRBV20-1 | TGCAGTGCTAGGCACACAAGCGGGGTCGATACGCAGTATTTT | CSARHTSGVDTQYF
TRBJ2-7 | - | - | TRBV5-1 | TGCGCCAGCAGCTTATTATATGCTCAAACCTACGAGCAGTACTTC | CASSLLYAQTYEQYF
TRBJ1-1 | - | TRBD1 | TRBV7-9 | TGTGCCAGCGGAGGGACAGCGGATCACACTGAAGCTTTCTTT | CASGGTADHTEAFF
TRBJ1-2 | - | - | TRBV7-2 | TGTGCCAGCAGCTTAAACCGGGACGCAAAGGTCCATGGCTACACCTTC | CASSLNRDAKVHGYTF
TRBJ2-5 | - | TRBD2 | TRBV12-3/TRBV12-4 | TGTGCCAGCAGTTTAGGCGGGAGGGACGCCCAGTACTTC | CASSLGGRDAQYF
TRBJ2-1 | - | - | TRBV7-9 | TGTGCCAGCAGCACCGGAGACGTCGCGACAGGGCAGTTCTTC | CASSTGDVATGQFF
TRBJ2-2 | few | TRBD1 | TRBV7-9 | TGTGCCAGCAGCTTATCCATTACTTCAGGGGGAAGCACCGGGGAGCTGTTTTTT | CASSLSITSGGSTGELFF
TRBJ2-3 | many | - | TRBV18 | TGTGCCAGCTCTCCTTCTGGGGTATCAGATACGCAGTATTTT | CASSPSGVSDTQYF
TRBJ2-7 | - | TRBD1 | TRBV5-6 | TGTGCCAGCAGCCACTGGACAGGGGAACCCTACGAGCAGTACTTC | CASSHWTGEPYEQYF
TRBJ1-1 | many | - | TRBV5-1 | TGCGCCAGCAGCTTGGATTCGCGGCAGGTTGAAGCTTTCTTT | CASSLDSRQVEAFF
TRBJ2-3 | many | - | TRBV12-3/TRBV12-4 | TGTGCCAGCAGTTCCGGCAGGGGCAAAAGCACAGATACGCAGTATTTT | CASSSGRGKSTDTQYF
TRBJ2-1 | many | - | TRBV5-1 | TGCGCCAGCAGCCTGCAGGGGTTACACAATGAGCAGTTCTTC | CASSLQGLHNEQFF
TRBJ2-5 | many | - | TRBV7-2 | TGTGCCAGCAGCTTAGACGGGAATAGCCCCGAAGAGACCCAGTACTTC | CASSLDGNSPEETQYF
TRBJ2-7 | many | TRBD1 | TRBV7-2 | TGTGCCAGCAGCACAGACAGGGGCAGCTACGAGCAGTACTTC | CASSTDRGSYEQYF